This TCR beta chain is drawn from a study of blood T cell repertoires in COVID-19. Study-level background: COVID-19 samples from acute and convalescent phases originated in the United States, Italy and Spain.

The germline V gene encodes CDR1 DFQATT and CDR2 SNEGSKA (reference sequence). J was trimmed by 1 base and V by 3 bases; bases with no gene match: 9. CDR3 size: 16 residues. Original processing methods: By means of reference gene primer amplification, nucleated cell counts were estimated. Generated by immunoSEQ multiplex PCR, the TCRdb table keeps only in-frame clones and is missing some. V and J calls and clone size follow that table, whereas D and trimming were derived from the DNA. The sample lists 150,000 to 190,000 clones, about four fifths occurring once. The rearrangement uses TRBV20-1 and TRBJ1-5; TRBD1 aligns across 7 bases. The sequenced sample was peripheral blood. The TCR sequence derives from a woman of 80 years or more with acute or convalescent COVID-19. DNA for the CDR3: TGCAGTGCTAGTCCTGGTGACAGGGTAAGCAATCAGCCCCAGCATTTT. Its protein product is CSASPGDRVSNQPQHF.